This T cell receptor (beta chain) is from a study of T-cell reconstitution after alpha-beta-depleted transplantation in children. The CDR3 loop spans 17 amino acids. Germline V gives CDR1 SGHRS, CDR2 YFSETQ. J was trimmed by 3 bases and V by 1 base; bases with no gene match: 10. The authors prepared the TCRbeta library with unique molecular identifiers. TCRdb itself ran the PCR reads through MiXCR, one entry per CDR3 protein. The sample has over 200,000 distinct CDR3 sequences; about a tenth are singletons. This clonotype has ten or more counts. The rearrangement links TRBV5-1 to TRBJ1-1; 9 nucleotides agree with TRBD1. Source: PBMCs from the stem cell graft donor, taken from the stem cell graft. This TCR was sampled from a human donor who donated a stem cell graft to a child with acute lymphoblastic leukemia. The CDR3 nucleotides are TGCGCCAGCAGCTTGCACCGGACAGGGGCTCGGGACACTGAAGCTTTCTTT. This sequence encodes CASSLHRTGARDTEAFF.